Each of the 12 T cell receptor beta chains below was sequenced from the same sample in a study of beta chain features in type 1 diabetes. Broader study findings: Shortening of TCRB CDR3s, moderate but significant, appeared in all four CD4+ subsets of Type 1 diabetes patients.

Sequencing targeted expressed TCRB transcripts, as all isolated RNA had been reverse transcribed. Sequenced by immunoSEQ multiplex PCR; TCRdb stores in-frame clones only, minus some. The profile covers some 270,000 clones, with 11% appearing a single time and approximately 0.017% taken by the ten largest. Their target antigens are unknown. Input material: naive CD4+ T cells from blood. These receptors were obtained from a man under 40 with type 1 diabetes.

This clone came up a few times. This chain joins TRBV28 and TRBJ2-5; 10 bases fit TRBD2. Trimming at V came to 7 bases and at J to 4 bases, leaving 6 bases not matched to a gene. The CDR3 length is 14 residues. Germline lookup yields CDR1 MDHEN and CDR2 SYDVKM. The CDR3 region is CASMDSGGSETQYF. DNA of the CDR3: TGTGCCAGCATGGATAGCGGGGGGTCAGAGACCCAGTACTTC.

This clone has a handful of counts. The genes are TRBV4-3 and TRBJ2-1; 13 bases map to TRBD2. The CDR3 sequence is 16 residues long. V lost 4 bases to trimming and J lost 8 bases; unmatched junction nucleotides: 8. Germline V gives CDR1 LGHNA, CDR2 YSLEER. CDR3 protein: CASSPDRTSGGHEQFF. In DNA form, the CDR3 reads TGCGCCAGCAGCCCGGACAGGACTAGCGGGGGCCATGAGCAGTTCTTC.

There are a few counts of this clone. The chain uses TRBV6-5 and TRBJ2-1; D is perhaps TRBD2 (5 bases). Trimming removed 4 bases at V and 7 bases at J, with 20 bases between. Germline values: CDR1 MNHEY, CDR2 SVGAGI. This CDR3 is 16 amino acids long. The CDR3 sequence: CASSSLRTALRNEQFF. The CDR3 DNA follows: TGTGCCAGCAGTTCCCTACGGACTGCTCTTCGGAATGAGCAGTTCTTC.

This chain joins TRBV7-2 and TRBJ1-1, with TRBD1 matching 10 bases. Germline assignment: CDR1 SGHTA and CDR2 FQGNSA. This CDR3 comprises 15 residues. V was pared by 5 bases and J by 4 bases, with 7 bases of the junction left unmatched. DNA of the CDR3: TGTGCCAGCAGCCGTGGGACAGGGGCCGCCACTGAAGCTTTCTTT. This codes for CASSRGTGAATEAFF. Full variable domain (remainder filled in from reference TRBV7-2 and TRBJ1-1): GAGVSQSPSNKVTEKGKDVELRCDPISGHTALYWYRQSLGQGLEFLIYFQGNSAPDKSGLPSDRFSAERTGGSVSTLTIQRTQQEDSAVYLCASSRGTGAATEAFFGQGTRLTVV.

In this sample, this clone turned up a few times. The chain recombines TRBV5-4 with TRBJ2-3; 9 nucleotides line up with TRBD1. With 4 bases clipped from V and 5 bases from J, the junction kept 8 bases outside the gene matches. The CDR3 runs to 15 residues. From germline, CDR1 is SGHNT and CDR2 YYREEE (reference sequence). CDR3 region: CASSTYRGRGDTQYF. The CDR3 region has the DNA TGTGCCAGCAGCACGTACAGGGGGCGGGGAGATACGCAGTATTTT. The entire variable domain, with the rest obtained from reference TRBV5-4 and TRBJ2-3, is as follows: ETGVTQSPTHLIKTRGQQVTLRCSSQSGHNTVSWYQQALGQGPQFIFQYYREEENGRGNFPPRFSGLQFPNYSSELNVNALELDDSALYLCASSTYRGRGDTQYFGPGTRLTVL.

The rearrangement joins TRBV29-1 to TRBJ1-2; possibly TRBD1 for D (6 bases). Germline CDR1 and CDR2: SQVTM and ANQGSEA. The CDR3 is 12 residues long. Deletions cut 4 bases from V and 4 bases from J, with 10 bases between. CDR3: CSVVGQTYGYTF. In nucleotides, the CDR3 is TGCAGCGTTGTAGGACAGACCTATGGCTACACCTTC.

This sequence joins TRBV7-3 and TRBJ2-1; D may be TRBD2 (6 bases). Trimming removed 1 base from V and 5 bases from J, with 9 bases in between. The CDR3 contains 14 residues. Germline CDR1 reads SGHTA; CDR2 reads FQGTGA. The CDR3 nucleotides read TGTGCCAGCAGCTTAAGGAGGGATGACAATGAGCAGTTCTTC. It translates to CASSLRRDDNEQFF.

The V gene is TRBV9, the J gene TRBJ2-3; 12 bases line up with TRBD2. This CDR3 is built from 18 residues. Per the germline V gene, CDR1 is SGDLS and CDR2 is YYNGEE. Trimming removed 4 bases from V and 6 bases from J; junction bases left unmatched: 15. CDR3 in amino acids: CASSSPGRLAGGQDTQYF. CDR3 sequence (DNA): TGTGCCAGCAGCTCCCCGGGGAGGCTAGCGGGGGGGCAGGATACGCAGTATTTT. The whole variable domain, remainder taken from reference TRBV9 and TRBJ2-3, is DSGVTQTPKHLITATGQRVTLRCSPRSGDLSVYWYQQSLDQGLQFLIQYYNGEERAKGNILERFSAQQFPDLHSELNLSSLELGDSALYFCASSSPGRLAGGQDTQYFGPGTRLTVL.

The chain recombines TRBV15 with TRBJ2-3; 8 bases match TRBD2. The trim removed 6 bases at V and 0 bases at J, leaving 5 bases unmatched. This CDR3 spans 15 amino acids. Germline V gene lookup returns CDR1 LNHNV and CDR2 YYDKDF (reference sequence). The CDR3 region is CATSTGTSSTDTQYF. The CDR3 DNA sequence: TGTGCCACCAGTACTGGGACTAGTAGCACAGATACGCAGTATTTT.

This clone showed up just a few times. The rearrangement links TRBV10-3 to TRBJ2-1; possibly TRBD1 for D (6 bases). The V gene's germline CDR1 is ENHRY and CDR2 SYGVKD. Trimming removed 7 bases from V and 4 bases from J, with 20 bases in between. The CDR3 is made up of 16 amino acids. The CDR3 bases are TGTGCCATCACCAACAGAGTAGGGGGATCATACAATGAGCAGTTCTTC. Protein product: CAITNRVGGSYNEQFF.

The genes are TRBV5-6 and TRBJ2-5; the D gene is possibly TRBD2 (6 bases). The CDR3 has 15 residues. Germline values: CDR1 SGHDT, CDR2 YYEEEE. With 3 bases removed from V and 5 bases from J, the gap between germline ends came to 17 bases. CDR3 protein: CASSWVATRNETQYF. For the CDR3, the DNA is TGTGCCAGCAGCTGGGTCGCGACTAGGAACGAGACCCAGTACTTC.

This clone was counted a few times. This rearrangement joins TRBV5-1 to TRBJ1-2; possibly TRBD1 for D (5 bases). Germline V gene lookup returns CDR1 SGHRS and CDR2 YFSETQ. Trimming shortened V by 7 bases and J by 5 bases, and 12 bases separated the two germline ends. CDR3 length: 12 residues. The CDR3 sequence: CASAQESYGYTF. The CDR3, as DNA: TGCGCCAGCGCACAGGAAAGTTATGGCTACACCTTC.